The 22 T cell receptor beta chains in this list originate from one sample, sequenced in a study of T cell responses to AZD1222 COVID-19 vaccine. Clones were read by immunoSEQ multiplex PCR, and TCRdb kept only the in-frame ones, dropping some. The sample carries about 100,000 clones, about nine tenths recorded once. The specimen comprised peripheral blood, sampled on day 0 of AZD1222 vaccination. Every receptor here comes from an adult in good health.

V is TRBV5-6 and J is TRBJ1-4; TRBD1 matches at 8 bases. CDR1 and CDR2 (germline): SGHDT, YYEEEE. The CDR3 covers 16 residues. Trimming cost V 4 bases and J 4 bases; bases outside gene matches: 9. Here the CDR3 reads CASSHVRDRYNEKLFF. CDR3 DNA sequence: TGTGCCAGCAGCCATGTCCGGGACAGGTATAATGAAAAACTGTTTTTT.

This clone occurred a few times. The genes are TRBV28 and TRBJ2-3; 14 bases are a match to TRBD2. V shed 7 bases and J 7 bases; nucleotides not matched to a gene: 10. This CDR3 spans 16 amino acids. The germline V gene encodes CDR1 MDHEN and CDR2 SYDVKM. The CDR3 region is CASNRPGLAGVYTQYF. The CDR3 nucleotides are TGTGCCAGCAACAGGCCGGGACTAGCGGGAGTGTATACGCAGTATTTT.

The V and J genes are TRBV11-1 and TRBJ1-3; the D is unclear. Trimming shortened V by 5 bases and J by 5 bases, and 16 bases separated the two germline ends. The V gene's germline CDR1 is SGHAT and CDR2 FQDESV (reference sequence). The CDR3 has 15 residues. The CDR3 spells CASSRAVEDRNTIYF. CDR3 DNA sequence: TGTGCCAGCAGCCGGGCAGTAGAGGATCGAAACACCATATATTTT.

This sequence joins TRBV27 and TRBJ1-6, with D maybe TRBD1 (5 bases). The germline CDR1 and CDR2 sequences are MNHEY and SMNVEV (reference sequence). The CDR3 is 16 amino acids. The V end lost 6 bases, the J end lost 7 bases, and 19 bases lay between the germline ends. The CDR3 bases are TGTGCCAGCAGCCGGGGGACTGACAGAGGGAATTCACCCCTCCACTTT. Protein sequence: CASSRGTDRGNSPLHF.

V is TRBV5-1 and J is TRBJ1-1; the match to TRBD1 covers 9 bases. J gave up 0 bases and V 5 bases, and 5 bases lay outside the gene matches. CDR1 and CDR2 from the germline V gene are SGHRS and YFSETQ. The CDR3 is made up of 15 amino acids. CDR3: CASRPGTGLNTEAFF. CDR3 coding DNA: TGCGCCAGCAGGCCCGGGACAGGGCTGAACACTGAAGCTTTCTTT.

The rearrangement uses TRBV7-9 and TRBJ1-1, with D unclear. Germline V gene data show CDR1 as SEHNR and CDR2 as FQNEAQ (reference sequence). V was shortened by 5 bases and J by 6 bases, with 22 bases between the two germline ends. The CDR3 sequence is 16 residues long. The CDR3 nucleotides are TGTGCCAGCAGCCGGATGAACCCAAAGATTGTCCCTGAAGCTTTCTTT. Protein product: CASSRMNPKIVPEAFF.

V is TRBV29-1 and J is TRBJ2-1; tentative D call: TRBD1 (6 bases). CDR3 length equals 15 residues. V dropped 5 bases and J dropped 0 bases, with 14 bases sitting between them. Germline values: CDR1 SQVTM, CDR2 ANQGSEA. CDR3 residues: CSVTRDTSSYNEQFF. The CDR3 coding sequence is TGCAGCGTTACCCGGGACACGAGCTCCTACAATGAGCAGTTCTTC.

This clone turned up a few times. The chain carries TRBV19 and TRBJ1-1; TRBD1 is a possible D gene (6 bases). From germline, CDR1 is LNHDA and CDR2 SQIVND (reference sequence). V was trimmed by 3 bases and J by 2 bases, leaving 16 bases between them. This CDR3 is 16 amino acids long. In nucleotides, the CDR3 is TGTGCCAGTAGTATTGTCTGGAGGGGGGGAAACACTGAAGCTTTCTTT. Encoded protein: CASSIVWRGGNTEAFF.

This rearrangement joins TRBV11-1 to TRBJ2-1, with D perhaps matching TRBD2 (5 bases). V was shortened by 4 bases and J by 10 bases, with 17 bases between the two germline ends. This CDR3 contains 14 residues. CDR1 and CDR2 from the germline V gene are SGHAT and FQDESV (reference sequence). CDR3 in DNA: TGTGCCAGCAGCTCACTACGCGCGGGCGAAGAGCAGTTCTTC. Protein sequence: CASSSLRAGEEQFF.

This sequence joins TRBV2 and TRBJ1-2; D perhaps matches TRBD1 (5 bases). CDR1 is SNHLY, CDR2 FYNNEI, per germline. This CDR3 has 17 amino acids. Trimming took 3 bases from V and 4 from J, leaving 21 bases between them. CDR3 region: CASSEGLIGTRTYGYTF. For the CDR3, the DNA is TGTGCCAGCAGTGAGGGCTTGATAGGGACTCGTACCTATGGCTACACCTTC.

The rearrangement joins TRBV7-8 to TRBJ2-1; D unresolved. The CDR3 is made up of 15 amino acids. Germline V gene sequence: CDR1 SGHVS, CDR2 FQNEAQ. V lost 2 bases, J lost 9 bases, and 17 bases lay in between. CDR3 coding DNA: TGTGCCAGCAGCTTAATCTTCATGGGTCATAGTGAGCAGTTCTTC. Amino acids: CASSLIFMGHSEQFF.

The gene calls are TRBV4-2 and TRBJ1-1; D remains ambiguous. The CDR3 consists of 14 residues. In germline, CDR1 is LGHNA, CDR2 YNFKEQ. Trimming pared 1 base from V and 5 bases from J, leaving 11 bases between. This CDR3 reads CASSQVGGLTEAFF. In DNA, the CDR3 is TGTGCCAGCAGCCAAGTGGGCGGCCTAACTGAAGCTTTCTTT.

For the CDR3, the DNA is TGTGCCAGCAGCCCTGAGCAAGTCAGGAATGAGCAGTTCTTC. Translating it yields CASSPEQVRNEQFF. The rearrangement uses TRBV7-2 and TRBJ2-1; D unclear. The CDR3 has 14 residues. The germline V gene has CDR1 SGHTA and CDR2 FQGNSA. V was clipped by 5 bases and J by 7 bases, with 15 bases between them.

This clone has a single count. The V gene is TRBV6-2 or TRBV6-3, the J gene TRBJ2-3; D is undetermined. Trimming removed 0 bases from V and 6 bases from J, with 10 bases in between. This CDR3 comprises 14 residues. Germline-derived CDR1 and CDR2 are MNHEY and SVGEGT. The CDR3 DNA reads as TGTGCCAGCAGTTACTCCCCTAACCGGGATACGCAGTATTTT. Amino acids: CASSYSPNRDTQYF.

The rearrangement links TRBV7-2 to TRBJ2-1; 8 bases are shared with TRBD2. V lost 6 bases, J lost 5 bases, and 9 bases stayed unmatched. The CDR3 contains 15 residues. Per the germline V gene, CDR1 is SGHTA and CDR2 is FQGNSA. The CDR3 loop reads CASSSSGRINNEQFF. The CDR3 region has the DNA TGTGCCAGCAGTTCCAGCGGGAGAATCAACAATGAGCAGTTCTTC. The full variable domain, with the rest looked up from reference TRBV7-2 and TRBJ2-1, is GAGVSQSPSNKVTEKGKDVELRCDPISGHTALYWYRQSLGQGLEFLIYFQGNSAPDKSGLPSDRFSAERTGGSVSTLTIQRTQQEDSAVYLCASSSSGRINNEQFFGPGTRLTVL.

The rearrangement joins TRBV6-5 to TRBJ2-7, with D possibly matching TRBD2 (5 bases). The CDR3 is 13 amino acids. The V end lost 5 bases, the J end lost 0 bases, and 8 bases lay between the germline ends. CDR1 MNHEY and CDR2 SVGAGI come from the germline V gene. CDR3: CASSIRGSYEQYF. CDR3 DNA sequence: TGTGCCAGCAGTATCCGGGGCTCCTACGAGCAGTACTTC.

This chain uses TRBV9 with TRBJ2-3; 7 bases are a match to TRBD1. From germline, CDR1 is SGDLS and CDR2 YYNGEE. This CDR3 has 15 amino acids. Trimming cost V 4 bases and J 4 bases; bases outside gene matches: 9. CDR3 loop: CASSPGGGGADTQYF. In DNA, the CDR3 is TGTGCCAGCAGCCCAGGGGGTGGAGGCGCAGATACGCAGTATTTT.

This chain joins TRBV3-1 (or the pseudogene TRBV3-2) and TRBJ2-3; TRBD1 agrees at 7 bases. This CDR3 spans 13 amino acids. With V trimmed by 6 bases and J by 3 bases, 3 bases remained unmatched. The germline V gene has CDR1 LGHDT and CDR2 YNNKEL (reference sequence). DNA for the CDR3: TGTGCCAGCAGACGGGACAGTACAGATACGCAGTATTTT. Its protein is CASRRDSTDTQYF.

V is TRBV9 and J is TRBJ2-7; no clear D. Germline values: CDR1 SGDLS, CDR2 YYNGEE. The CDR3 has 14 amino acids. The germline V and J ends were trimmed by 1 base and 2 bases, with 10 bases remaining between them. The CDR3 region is CASSVTDGPYEQYF. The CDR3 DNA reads TGTGCCAGCAGCGTAACTGACGGTCCCTACGAGCAGTACTTC.

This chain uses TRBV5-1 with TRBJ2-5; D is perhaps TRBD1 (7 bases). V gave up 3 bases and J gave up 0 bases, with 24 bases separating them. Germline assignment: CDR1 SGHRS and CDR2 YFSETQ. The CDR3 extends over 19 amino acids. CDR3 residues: CASSSGDRQGIWDQETQYF. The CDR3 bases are TGCGCCAGCAGCTCGGGGGATAGACAGGGAATTTGGGACCAAGAGACCCAGTACTTC.

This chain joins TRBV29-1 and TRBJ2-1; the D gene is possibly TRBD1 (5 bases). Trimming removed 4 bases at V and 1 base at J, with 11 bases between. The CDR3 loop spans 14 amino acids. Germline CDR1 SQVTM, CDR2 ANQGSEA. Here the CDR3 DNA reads TGCAGCGTTGGAAGGCAGGGATCCTACAATGAGCAGTTCTTC. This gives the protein CSVGRQGSYNEQFF.

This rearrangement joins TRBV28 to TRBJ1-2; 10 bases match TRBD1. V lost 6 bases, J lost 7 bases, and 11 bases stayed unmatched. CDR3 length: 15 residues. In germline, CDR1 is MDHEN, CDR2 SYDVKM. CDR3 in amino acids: CASSPPEGQGSGYTF. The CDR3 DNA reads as TGTGCCAGCAGCCCCCCCGAGGGACAGGGGTCTGGCTACACCTTC.